Each of the 13 T cell receptor beta chains below was sequenced from the same sample in a study of blood T cell repertoires in COVID-19. Only in-frame clones appear in the TCRdb table, and some are missing; sequencing was by immunoSEQ multiplex PCR. The top ten clones hold around 1.9% of a sample with about 74,000 clones, approximately 86% of them seen once. Sequenced: peripheral blood. These receptors all come from a woman of 80 years or more with active or convalescent COVID-19.

This rearrangement joins TRBV9 to TRBJ1-1; TRBD1 is a possible D gene (5 bases). Trimming removed 4 bases at V and 4 bases at J, with 11 bases between. Germline values: CDR1 SGDLS, CDR2 YYNGEE. This CDR3 contains 13 residues. CDR3 amino acids: CASSSGWATEAFF. The CDR3 coding sequence is TGTGCCAGCAGCTCAGGGTGGGCCACTGAAGCTTTCTTT.

The rearrangement uses TRBV24-1 and TRBJ2-5, with D maybe TRBD2 (5 bases). This CDR3 region has 13 residues. Trimming pared 3 bases from V and 4 bases from J, leaving 8 bases between. Germline V lookup: CDR1 KGHDR, CDR2 SFDVKD. CDR3 sequence: CATSDPAGETQYF. CDR3 nucleotide sequence: TGTGCCACCAGTGATCCCGCGGGAGAGACCCAGTACTTC.

This clone was seen only a few times. The chain couples TRBV11-2 to TRBJ2-7; 15 bases are shared with TRBD2. The CDR3 contains 15 residues. Germline V gene sequence: CDR1 SGHAT, CDR2 FQNNGV. With V trimmed by 7 bases and J by 7 bases, 8 bases remained unmatched. CDR3 residues: CASNAGTSGGREQYF. CDR3 bases: TGTGCCAGCAACGCCGGGACTAGCGGGGGGAGAGAGCAGTACTTC.

The chain recombines TRBV7-9 with TRBJ2-2, with TRBD2 matching 8 bases. Germline-derived CDR1 and CDR2 are SEHNR and FQNEAQ (reference sequence). V dropped 5 bases and J dropped 1; count of bases not matched to a gene: 12. CDR3 size: 18 residues. The CDR3 is CASSPTGLAAVNTGELFF. CDR3 sequence (DNA): TGTGCCAGCAGCCCCACCGGACTAGCCGCGGTGAACACCGGGGAGCTGTTTTTT.

The V call is TRBV27, the J call TRBJ2-2, with TRBD2 identical over 15 bases. The CDR3 totals 14 residues. V trimming: 8 bases; J trimming: 7 bases; junction bases outside the gene matches: 2. Germline loops: CDR1 MNHEY, CDR2 SMNVEV (reference sequence). This CDR3 is CASGLAGGNGELFF. CDR3 nucleotide sequence: TGTGCCAGCGGACTAGCGGGAGGGAACGGGGAGCTGTTTTTT.

The rearrangement uses TRBV19 and TRBJ1-2; D call uncertain. Germline lookup yields CDR1 LNHDA and CDR2 SQIVND (reference sequence). The CDR3 has 16 residues. Trimming removed 5 bases from V and 4 bases from J, with 20 bases in between. The CDR3 is CASSPPLGGSSYGYTF. The CDR3 DNA sequence: TGTGCCAGTAGTCCACCCCTAGGTGGCAGTTCCTATGGCTACACCTTC.

V usage is TRBV5-1 and J usage is TRBJ2-2; the D is unclear. Trimming took off 4 bases at V and 3 bases at J, with 13 bases between the two ends. The CDR3 length is 15 residues. Germline V gene lookup returns CDR1 SGHRS and CDR2 YFSETQ. CDR3 nucleotides: TGCGCCAGCAGCACCTCTAGTACCTACACCGGGGAGCTGTTTTTT. This translates into CASSTSSTYTGELFF.

V gene TRBV5-1 combines with J gene TRBJ2-5; 12 bases fit TRBD2. This CDR3 contains 16 residues. Trimming at V came to 2 bases and at J to 4 bases, leaving 6 bases not matched to a gene. CDR1 SGHRS and CDR2 YFSETQ come from the germline V gene. This CDR3 is CASSFGTSGGIETQYF. CDR3 bases: TGCGCCAGCAGCTTTGGTACTAGCGGGGGGATAGAGACCCAGTACTTC. Full variable domain (missing parts from reference TRBV5-1 and TRBJ2-5): KAGVTQTPRYLIKTRGQQVTLSCSPISGHRSVSWYQQTPGQGLQFLFEYFSETQRNKGNFPGRFSGRQFSNSRSEMNVSTLELGDSALYLCASSFGTSGGIETQYFGPGTRLLVL.

CDR3 residues: CASSHPGLAVNTGELFF. As DNA, the CDR3 is TGTGCCAGCAGCCATCCGGGACTAGCGGTGAACACCGGGGAGCTGTTTTTT. The rearrangement links TRBV14 to TRBJ2-2, with 11 bases fitting TRBD2. With V trimmed by 3 bases and J by 1 base, 4 bases remained unmatched. The CDR3 runs to 17 residues. Germline CDR1 is SGHDN and CDR2 is FVKESK. Complete variable domain (other parts from reference TRBV14 and TRBJ2-2): EAGVTQFPSHSVIEKGQTVTLRCDPISGHDNLYWYRRVMGKEIKFLLHFVKESKQDESGMPNNRFLAERTGGTYSTLKVQPAELEDSGVYFCASSHPGLAVNTGELFFGEGSRLTVL.

This chain uses TRBV27 with TRBJ2-3; the match to TRBD2 covers 8 bases. Germline CDR1 is MNHEY and CDR2 is SMNVEV (reference sequence). The CDR3 is 17 amino acids. V gave up 1 base and J gave up 6 bases; unmatched junction bases: 12. In DNA, the CDR3 is TGTGCCAGCAGTTTATTTTCAGTGGGACTAGGAAATGATACGCAGTATTTT. The encoded protein is CASSLFSVGLGNDTQYF.

J is TRBJ2-3 and V is TRBV18; possibly TRBD1 for D (7 bases). CDR1 and CDR2 from the germline V gene are KGHSH and LQKENI. Trimming shortened V by 3 bases and J by 5 bases, and 15 bases separated the two germline ends. The CDR3 runs to 15 residues. The CDR3 here is CASSPRTGGEDTQYF. The DNA of the CDR3 is TGTGCCAGCTCACCGAGGACAGGAGGGGAAGATACGCAGTATTTT. The entire variable domain, with the rest obtained from reference TRBV18 and TRBJ2-3, is as follows: NAGVMQNPRHLVRRRGQEARLRCSPMKGHSHVYWYRQLPEEGLKFMVYLQKENIIDESGMPKERFSAEFPKEGPSILRIQQVVRGDSAAYFCASSPRTGGEDTQYFGPGTRLTVL.

V is TRBV28 and J is TRBJ2-3; D is unclear. CDR3 length: 14 residues. V lost 7 bases to trimming and J lost 4 bases, with 15 bases between them. The V gene's germline CDR1 is MDHEN and CDR2 SYDVKM. CDR3 protein: CASILAGLPDTQYF. In nucleotides, the CDR3 is TGTGCCAGCATCCTGGCAGGATTGCCAGATACGCAGTATTTT.

V is TRBV7-3 and J is TRBJ2-6; D is perhaps TRBD2 (6 bases). Germline V gene sequence: CDR1 SGHTA, CDR2 FQGTGA. Trimming removed 2 bases from V and 2 bases from J, with 16 bases in between. The CDR3 runs 18 residues. Here the CDR3 DNA reads TGTGCCAGCAGCTTAGTAGGGGCGGGAATTACTGGGGCCAACGTCCTGACTTTC. Translating gives CASSLVGAGITGANVLTF.